This T cell receptor beta chain is drawn from a study of OX40 agonist ivuxolimab in advanced cancers. Study at large: Six ivuxolimab dose levels, 0.01 to 10 mg/kg, were given intravenously every 2 weeks. Overall study findings and caveats: More expanded clones were found, on average, in CD8+ than in CD4+ T cells.

On this clone: Its target is not known.

CDR3 size: 18 residues. Deletions cut 5 bases from V and 0 bases from J, with 19 bases between. The germline gives CDR1 LNHDA, CDR2 SQIVND (reference sequence). The protocol was immunoSEQ multiplex PCR, while the TCRdb copy is restricted to in-frame clones and leaves out a portion. The sample shows over 60,000 clones, 94% of them seen only once. This sequence joins TRBV19 and TRBJ1-4; D is undetermined. The receptor's source is an adult with an advanced solid tumor such as melanoma, head and neck, liver or kidney cancer. Sample: CD4+ or CD8+ T cells sorted from blood, taken in a trial of the OX40 agonist ivuxolimab. The CDR3 DNA reads TGTGCCAGTAGTTCTCTGCCCCGAACCGTTGCAACTAATGAAAAACTGTTTTTT. Translation: CASSSLPRTVATNEKLFF.